These 27 T cell receptor beta chains originate from one sample sequenced in a study of OX40 agonist ivuxolimab in advanced cancers. The protocol was immunoSEQ multiplex PCR, while the TCRdb copy is restricted to in-frame clones and leaves out a portion. The sample holds about 70,000 clones, 70% to 90% seen once. The sequencing here drew on CD4+ or CD8+ T cells sorted from blood, taken in a trial of the OX40 agonist ivuxolimab. These receptors all stem from an adult with an advanced solid tumor such as melanoma, head and neck, liver or kidney cancer.

The chain links TRBV9 to TRBJ2-5; tentatively, D is TRBD2 (5 bases). Trimming stripped 0 bases from V and 3 bases from J, with 15 bases between. This CDR3 is 16 amino acids long. Germline-derived CDR1 and CDR2 are SGDLS and YYNGEE. The CDR3 DNA reads TGTGCCAGCAGCGTAGGCCCCGGTGGAGGTAAAGAGACCCAGTACTTC. Protein sequence: CASSVGPGGGKETQYF. Supplemented by reference TRBV9 and TRBJ2-5, the full variable domain reads DSGVTQTPKHLITATGQRVTLRCSPRSGDLSVYWYQQSLDQGLQFLIQYYNGEERAKGNILERFSAQQFPDLHSELNLSSLELGDSALYFCASSVGPGGGKETQYFGPGTRLLVL.

The CDR3 loop reads CASSERTGSLETQYF. For the CDR3, the DNA is TGTGCCAGCAGTGAACGGACAGGGAGTTTAGAGACCCAGTACTTC. The chain combines TRBV2 with TRBJ2-5; 8 nucleotides align to TRBD1. CDR1 is SNHLY, CDR2 FYNNEI, per germline. J lost 4 bases, V lost 2 bases, and 6 bases had no gene match. CDR3 length equals 15 residues.

This clone has only one observation. The V gene is TRBV28, the J gene TRBJ1-1; 9 positions agree with TRBD1. This CDR3 has 17 amino acids. Germline lookup yields CDR1 MDHEN and CDR2 SYDVKM. The ends lost 3 bases at V and 3 bases at J; junction bases unmatched: 11. The CDR3 DNA reads TGTGCCAGCAGTTTGCTACCGGGACAGGGAGGGCACACTGAAGCTTTCTTT. Amino acid sequence: CASSLLPGQGGHTEAFF.

In this sample, this clone turned up once. The chain combines TRBV28 with TRBJ1-1, with D possibly being TRBD1 (6 bases). The CDR3 totals 15 residues. V dropped 6 bases and J dropped 8 bases, with 22 bases sitting between them. Germline loops: CDR1 MDHEN, CDR2 SYDVKM. In nucleotides, the CDR3 is TGTGCCAGCAGCTGGGGGGGGCGCGTACCCCGAGAAGCTTTCTTT. Protein product: CASSWGGRVPREAFF. Looking up the rest from reference TRBV28 and TRBJ1-1 gives the full variable domain: DVKVTQSSRYLVKRTGEKVFLECVQDMDHENMFWYRQDPGLGLRLIYFSYDVKMKEKGDIPEGYSVSREKKERFSLILESASTNQTSMYLCASSWGGRVPREAFFGQGTRLTVV.

V usage is TRBV7-2 and J usage is TRBJ1-3; no firm D call. V lost 1 base, J lost 0 bases, and 13 bases lay in between. Per germline, CDR1 SGHTA and CDR2 FQGNSA. This CDR3 comprises 17 residues. DNA for the CDR3: TGTGCCAGCAGCTTAGAACGCGGTACTCTCTCTGGAAACACCATATATTTT. This translates into CASSLERGTLSGNTIYF.

This chain links TRBV2 with TRBJ1-5; weak D call: TRBD1 (5 bases). Germline V gives CDR1 SNHLY, CDR2 FYNNEI. Trimming left V 2 bases short and J 4 bases short, with 12 bases between. The CDR3 has 15 amino acids. The CDR3 bases are TGTGCCAGCAGTGAAATGGGACTGCTTAATCAGCCCCAGCATTTT. Its translation is CASSEMGLLNQPQHF. The entire variable domain, with the rest obtained from reference TRBV2 and TRBJ1-5, is as follows: EPEVTQTPSHQVTQMGQEVILRCVPISNHLYFYWYRQILGQKVEFLVSFYNNEISEKSEIFDDQFSVERPDGSNFTLKIRSTKLEDSAMYFCASSEMGLLNQPQHFGDGTRLSIL.

The chain links TRBV5-1 to TRBJ2-5; 7 bases match TRBD1. The CDR3 runs 13 residues. Trimming at V came to 5 bases and at J to 1 base, leaving 2 bases not matched to a gene. Germline V gene sequence: CDR1 SGHRS, CDR2 YFSETQ. The CDR3 loop reads CASRTGLQETQYF. For the CDR3, the DNA is TGCGCCAGCAGGACAGGGCTCCAAGAGACCCAGTACTTC. The full variable domain, with the rest looked up from reference TRBV5-1 and TRBJ2-5, is KAGVTQTPRYLIKTRGQQVTLSCSPISGHRSVSWYQQTPGQGLQFLFEYFSETQRNKGNFPGRFSGRQFSNSRSEMNVSTLELGDSALYLCASRTGLQETQYFGPGTRLLVL.

The J gene is TRBJ1-1, the V gene TRBV19, with D hard to call. The CDR3 has 14 residues. V lost 5 bases and J lost 2, with 12 bases in between. Germline V gene sequence: CDR1 LNHDA, CDR2 SQIVND (reference sequence). CDR3 in DNA: TGTGCCAGTAGTCTGTTAACACATAACACTGAAGCTTTCTTT. Encoded protein: CASSLLTHNTEAFF.

The rearrangement joins TRBV4-2 to TRBJ2-4, with D possibly being TRBD1 (6 bases). The CDR3 consists of 13 residues. V was shortened by 1 base and J by 5 bases, with 6 bases between the two germline ends. Germline V gene lookup returns CDR1 LGHNA and CDR2 YNFKEQ. The CDR3 region has the DNA TGTGCCAGCAGCCAAGGGACAGAAAACATTCAGTACTTC. The encoded protein is CASSQGTENIQYF.

The chain couples TRBV27 to TRBJ1-3; TRBD1 matches at 8 bases. V lost 3 bases and J lost 13; bases outside the gene matches: 23. The CDR3 sequence is 18 residues long. Germline-derived CDR1 and CDR2 are MNHEY and SMNVEV (reference sequence). The DNA for the CDR3 is TGTGCCAGCAGTTTTTGTCCCGGGACAGGACCTAAATCCACCCAAATATATTTT. Amino acids: CASSFCPGTGPKSTQIYF.

The chain is built from TRBV5-4 and TRBJ2-1; D gene ambiguous. There are 12 residues in the CDR3. Germline V gene sequence: CDR1 SGHNT, CDR2 YYREEE (reference sequence). V gave up 4 bases and J gave up 6 bases, with 8 bases separating them. CDR3 nucleotide sequence: TGTGCCAGCAGCGGGCCCCTCAATGAGCAGTTCTTC. It encodes CASSGPLNEQFF.

This clone was seen more than once but under ten times. The chain carries TRBV7-9 and TRBJ2-2, with D hard to call. Germline CDR1 reads SEHNR; CDR2 reads FQNEAQ (reference sequence). The CDR3 is 17 residues long. V was cut by 4 bases and J by 0 bases, with 15 bases left in between. The CDR3, as DNA: TGTGCCAGCAGCTCCCCCATGGTAACAACGAACACCGGGGAGCTGTTTTTT. As protein: CASSSPMVTTNTGELFF.

This clone was counted a single time. The genes are TRBV4-2 and TRBJ2-3; TRBD2 matches at 11 bases. From germline, CDR1 is LGHNA and CDR2 YNFKEQ. The V segment lost 0 bases and the J segment 5 bases; nucleotides outside the gene matches: 10. The CDR3 has 18 residues. DNA for the CDR3: TGTGCCAGCAGCCAAGATAAGATTAGCGGGAGGGCTGGAGATACGCAGTATTTT. Translated, it gives CASSQDKISGRAGDTQYF.

V usage is TRBV18 and J usage is TRBJ1-1; a possible D gene is TRBD1 (6 bases). The V gene's germline CDR1 is KGHSH and CDR2 LQKENI. Between the trimmed V and J ends, which lost 4 bases and 4 bases, there was a span of 16 bases. CDR3 length: 15 amino acids. The CDR3 bases are TGTGCCAGCTCACTCTCAACAGGGCTGGCCACTGAAGCTTTCTTT. It is translated as CASSLSTGLATEAFF.

The chain employs TRBV5-1 and TRBJ1-1; D might be TRBD1 (5 bases). The V end lost 4 bases, the J end lost 3 bases, and 16 bases lay between the germline ends. The CDR3 spans 15 residues. Germline assignment: CDR1 SGHRS and CDR2 YFSETQ. CDR3 DNA sequence: TGCGCCAGCAGCCCGTATAGGGGTGATGACACTGAAGCTTTCTTT. Its translation: CASSPYRGDDTEAFF.

This chain joins TRBV7-9 and TRBJ1-1; 9 nucleotides match TRBD1. V was pared by 3 bases and J by 2 bases, with 1 base of the junction left unmatched. The CDR3 runs 14 residues. The germline gives CDR1 SEHNR, CDR2 FQNEAQ (reference sequence). DNA for the CDR3: TGTGCCAGCAGCTTTACAGGGGGCAACACTGAAGCTTTCTTT. This codes for CASSFTGGNTEAFF.

V and J are TRBV5-4 and TRBJ2-5, with TRBD2 matching 9 bases. The CDR3 consists of 17 residues. Germline V gene data show CDR1 as SGHNT and CDR2 as YYREEE (reference sequence). Trimming removed 7 bases from V and 2 bases from J; junction bases left unmatched: 15. The CDR3 protein is CASHRGGTSGRQETQYF. The DNA for the CDR3 is TGTGCCAGCCATAGGGGGGGCACTAGCGGGCGACAAGAGACCCAGTACTTC.

This clone appeared a single time. The chain joins TRBV9 to TRBJ2-7; possibly TRBD2 for D (5 bases). This CDR3 spans 13 amino acids. Trimming cost V 2 bases and J 4 bases, with 10 bases left between them. From germline, CDR1 is SGDLS and CDR2 YYNGEE. CDR3 nucleotides: TGTGCCAGCAGCGTCCAGAGCGGTTACGAGCAGTACTTC. Its translation is CASSVQSGYEQYF.

The chain recombines TRBV30 with TRBJ2-7, with D maybe TRBD1 (6 bases). The V gene lost 3 bases and the J gene lost 3 bases, with 18 bases spanning the gap. Germline CDR1 and CDR2: GTSNPN and SVGIG (reference sequence). This CDR3 has 15 residues. The CDR3 reads CAWSIVDRFDYEQYF. The CDR3 DNA sequence: TGTGCCTGGAGCATAGTAGACAGGTTCGACTACGAGCAGTACTTC.

This clone was recorded only once. The chain joins TRBV6-6 to TRBJ1-1, with 8 bases that match TRBD1. Germline trimming cut 4 bases from V and 4 bases from J; bases unmatched to any gene: 2. The CDR3 contains 13 residues. The germline CDR1 and CDR2 sequences are MNHNY and SVGAGI (reference sequence). CDR3 DNA: TGTGCCAGCAGTTTGGACAGGGCCACTGAAGCTTTCTTT. Amino acid sequence: CASSLDRATEAFF.

The chain employs TRBV7-2 and TRBJ1-2, with TRBD1 matching over 9 bases. Germline V gives CDR1 SGHTA, CDR2 FQGNSA. The length of the CDR3 is 17 residues. The V and J ends lost 1 base and 0 bases, in that order; junction bases with no gene match: 6. This chain's CDR3 is CASSLVGTGSTNYGYTF. The CDR3 region has the DNA TGTGCCAGCAGCTTAGTGGGGACAGGGTCGACTAACTATGGCTACACCTTC. The full variable domain, with the rest looked up from reference TRBV7-2 and TRBJ1-2, is GAGVSQSPSNKVTEKGKDVELRCDPISGHTALYWYRQSLGQGLEFLIYFQGNSAPDKSGLPSDRFSAERTGGSVSTLTIQRTQQEDSAVYLCASSLVGTGSTNYGYTFGSGTRLTVV.

The rearrangement uses TRBV7-8 and TRBJ1-6; D may be TRBD1 (5 bases). CDR1 is SGHVS, CDR2 FQNEAQ, per germline. The CDR3 consists of 15 residues. Trimming removed 3 bases from V and 7 bases from J, with 13 bases in between. CDR3 in DNA: TGTGCCAGCAGCTTGGGGCAGACATACAATTCACCCCTCCACTTT. Translating gives CASSLGQTYNSPLHF.

The gene calls are TRBV5-1 and TRBJ1-2, with no clear D. Trimming stripped 0 bases from V and 0 bases from J, with 6 bases between. Germline-derived CDR1 and CDR2 are SGHRS and YFSETQ. This CDR3 has 14 amino acids. This CDR3 reads CASSLGAPNYGYTF. The CDR3 region has the DNA TGCGCCAGCAGCTTGGGGGCGCCTAACTATGGCTACACCTTC.

The chain couples TRBV6-6 to TRBJ2-7; D may be TRBD1 (5 bases). CDR3 length: 14 amino acids. From germline, CDR1 is MNHNY and CDR2 SVGAGI (reference sequence). Trimming removed 10 bases from V and 0 bases from J, with 16 bases in between. DNA for the CDR3: TGTGCCACCCAAAGGGGCCAGAGCTCCTACGAGCAGTACTTC. Translated, it gives CATQRGQSSYEQYF.

The chain combines TRBV5-1 with TRBJ1-4; D gene unclear. In germline, CDR1 is SGHRS, CDR2 YFSETQ. Trimming took off 0 bases at V and 5 bases at J, with 8 bases between the two ends. There are 14 residues in the CDR3. The DNA for the CDR3 is TGCGCCAGCAGCTTGGGACGGCAGAATGAAAAACTGTTTTTT. This gives the protein CASSLGRQNEKLFF.

The chain joins TRBV9 to TRBJ2-7, with TRBD1 matching over 10 bases. The germline V gene has CDR1 SGDLS and CDR2 YYNGEE. Trimming cost V 0 bases and J 4 bases; bases outside gene matches: 7. The CDR3 sequence is 16 residues long. The CDR3 spells CASSVERDRGRYEQYF. CDR3 nucleotide sequence: TGTGCCAGCAGCGTAGAACGAGACAGGGGGCGGTACGAGCAGTACTTC.

The V call is TRBV5-4, the J call TRBJ1-1; D gene ambiguous. The CDR3 loop spans 13 amino acids. V gave up 4 bases and J gave up 0 bases, with 7 bases separating them. CDR1 is SGHNT, CDR2 YYREEE, per germline (reference sequence). The CDR3 DNA sequence: TGTGCCAGCAGCCCAGTCTTGAACACTGAAGCTTTCTTT. It codes for CASSPVLNTEAFF.